Listed below are T cell receptor beta chains from one sample, sequenced in a study of regulatory T cells in long-lasting Graves disease. In TCRdb, the multiplex PCR reads were re-called with MiXCR into one record per CDR3 protein. The table lists around 460,000 distinct CDR3 sequences, approximately 23% of them singletons. The material was peripheral blood mononuclear cells (PBMCs), obtained when the disease was refractory, from a patient treated with antithyroid drugs. The receptors derive from a female donor with Graves disease. Each CDR3 is given with its conserved first and last residue. D genes are given only for firm matches. Size tells how often a clone was seen (once, few, many) or the class of an expanded clone, and some rows leave it out.

clone size	V gene	J gene	D gene	CDR3 protein	CDR3 DNA
NA	TRBV6-1	TRBJ1-1	NA	CASSRGQILTEAFF	TGTGCCAGCAGTCGAGGACAGATCTTAACTGAAGCTTTCTTT
NA	TRBV20-1	TRBJ2-5	TRBD2	CSARGPSGGWGETQYF	TGCAGTGCTAGAGGTCCTAGCGGGGGCTGGGGAGAGACCCAGTACTTC
many	TRBV2	TRBJ2-7	NA	CASSGEYEQYF	TGTGCCAGCAGTGGAGAGTACGAGCAGTACTTC
NA	TRBV6-1	TRBJ1-2	TRBD1	CASGLQGGYTF	TGTGCCAGCGGGCTACAGGGGGGCTACACCTTC
few	TRBV29-1	TRBJ2-5	NA	CSVEVQWETQYF	TGCAGCGTTGAGGTACAGTGGGAGACCCAGTACTTC
NA	TRBV3-1	TRBJ2-5	TRBD2	CASSRNWASGTVGGTQYF	TGTGCCAGCAGCCGCAATTGGGCTAGCGGGACGGTGGGGGGGACCCAGTACTTC
NA	TRBV5-6	TRBJ2-5	TRBD2	CASALAGGQETQYF	TGTGCCAGCGCTCTAGCGGGGGGGCAGGAGACCCAGTACTTC
many	TRBV28	TRBJ2-7	TRBD1	CAINRGSYEQYF	TGTGCCATCAACAGGGGTAGCTACGAGCAGTACTTC
NA	TRBV3-1	TRBJ1-1	NA	CASSLGQLITGAFF	TGTGCCAGCAGCCTTGGACAATTAATCACTGGAGCTTTCTTT
many	TRBV19	TRBJ2-5	NA	CASSGTHLETQYF	TGTGCCAGTAGTGGGACTCACCTGGAGACCCAGTACTTC
many	TRBV5-1	TRBJ1-4	NA	CASSLGLSDSEKLFF	TGCGCCAGCAGCTTGGGCCTTTCTGACAGTGAAAAACTGTTTTTT
many	TRBV7-2	TRBJ1-1	NA	CASSRKRGRGNTEAFF	TGTGCCAGCAGCCGAAAAAGGGGCAGAGGGAACACTGAAGCTTTCTTT
NA	TRBV6-1	TRBJ1-1	NA	CASSTTDRGKDTEAFF	TGTGCCAGCAGTACTACTGACAGAGGGAAGGACACTGAAGCTTTCTTT
few	TRBV7-3	TRBJ1-4	TRBD1	CASSPGGRPSGKLFF	TGTGCCAGCAGCCCAGGGGGCAGACCGTCGGGAAAACTGTTTTTT
few	TRBV6-4	TRBJ1-2	TRBD1	CASSWGQNVGYTF	TGTGCCAGCAGTTGGGGACAGAACGTGGGCTACACCTTC
few	TRBV30	TRBJ1-5	NA	CAWSLSNQPQHF	TGTGCCTGGAGTTTGAGCAATCAGCCCCAGCATTTT
many	TRBV24-1	TRBJ1-2	TRBD1	CATSEGTGGRGYTF	TGTGCCACCAGTGAGGGAACAGGGGGCCGTGGCTACACCTTC
many	TRBV11-1	TRBJ2-1	NA	CASSFGYNEQFF	TGTGCCAGCAGCTTCGGGTACAATGAGCAGTTCTTC
many	TRBV28	TRBJ2-3	TRBD2	CASSTPYGLADTDTQYF	TGTGCCAGCAGCACACCCTACGGGCTAGCGGACACAGATACGCAGTATTTT
many	TRBV6-5	TRBJ2-2	NA	CASSYPPGELFF	TGTGCCAGCAGTTACCCCCCCGGGGAGCTGTTTTTT
NA	TRBV6-1	TRBJ2-7	NA	CASSEEGRLPYEQYF	TGTGCCAGCAGTGAAGAGGGGCGTCTGCCCTACGAGCAGTACTTC
NA	TRBV6-1	TRBJ1-1	NA	CASTGDGNTEAFF	TGTGCCAGCACCGGAGATGGGAACACTGAAGCTTTCTTT
many	TRBV12-5	TRBJ1-1	NA	CASGWTENTEAFF	TGTGCTAGTGGTTGGACAGAGAACACTGAAGCTTTCTTT
many	TRBV11-2	TRBJ1-4	NA	CASRGGGGEKLFF	TGTGCCAGCAGAGGGGGAGGGGGTGAAAAACTGTTTTTT
NA	TRBV5-6	TRBJ2-2	TRBD1	CASSFPSGTGATGELFF	TGTGCCAGCAGCTTCCCTTCCGGGACAGGGGCCACCGGGGAGCTGTTTTTT
NA	TRBV6-1	TRBJ1-1	NA	CASSVRSGNTEAFF	TGTGCCAGCAGTGTTCGGTCAGGGAACACTGAAGCTTTCTTT
NA	TRBV19	TRBJ2-5	NA	CASSKGPGTSGETQYF	TGTGCCAGTAGTAAGGGCCCCGGGACATCTGGGGAGACCCAGTACTTC
NA	TRBV3-1	TRBJ2-1	NA	CASSQVGDEQFF	TGTGCCAGCAGCCAAGTAGGGGATGAGCAGTTCTTC
many	TRBV28	TRBJ2-7	NA	CASSSVWPGPTYGEQYF	TGTGCCAGCAGTTCCGTATGGCCGGGACCAACCTACGGCGAGCAGTACTTC
NA	TRBV24-1	TRBJ2-1	TRBD1	CATSDSLQGAVYNEQFF	TGTGCCACCAGTGATTCCTTACAGGGGGCGGTCTACAATGAGCAGTTCTTC
many	TRBV9	TRBJ2-7	NA	CASSVEGGTYEQYF	TGTGCCAGCAGCGTAGAGGGCGGAACCTACGAGCAGTACTTC
many	TRBV12-3/TRBV12-4	TRBJ1-1	TRBD1	CASSPRTGKRTFF	TGTGCCAGCAGTCCTCGGACAGGCAAAAGGACTTTCTTT
many	TRBV2	TRBJ1-3	NA	CASSVVSGNTIYF	TGTGCCAGCAGCGTAGTAAGTGGAAACACCATATATTTT
few	TRBV4-3	TRBJ1-5	NA	CASSQLQGHQPQHF	TGCGCCAGCAGCCAACTTCAGGGTCATCAGCCCCAGCATTTT
many	TRBV15	TRBJ1-2	TRBD1	CATSRDPTDRGNGYTF	TGTGCCACCAGCAGAGATCCTACCGACAGGGGGAACGGCTACACCTTC
many	TRBV7-2	TRBJ1-6	TRBD1	CASSPDRAYSPLHF	TGTGCCAGCAGCCCCGACAGGGCCTATTCACCCCTCCACTTT
many	TRBV28	TRBJ2-7	NA	CASSLYSPRAYEQYF	TGTGCCAGCAGTTTATACTCCCCCAGAGCCTACGAGCAGTACTTC
many	TRBV6-1	TRBJ1-1	NA	CASGRTAEAFF	TGTGCCAGCGGACGGACAGCTGAAGCTTTCTTT
few	TRBV20-1	TRBJ2-2	NA	CSAEMATNTGELFF	TGCAGTGCTGAGATGGCTACCAACACCGGGGAGCTGTTTTTT
many	TRBV12-3/TRBV12-4	TRBJ1-4	TRBD1	CASGTGPNEKLFF	TGTGCCAGCGGGACAGGGCCTAATGAAAAACTGTTTTTT
few	TRBV12-3/TRBV12-4	TRBJ2-1	TRBD2	CASGTSGYNEQFF	TGTGCCAGCGGGACTAGCGGGTACAATGAGCAGTTCTTC
many	TRBV20-1	TRBJ2-7	TRBD1	CSAREDRDYEQYF	TGCAGTGCTAGAGAAGACAGGGACTACGAGCAGTACTTC
NA	TRBV7-9	TRBJ2-2	TRBD2	CASSRLAGGMNTGELFF	TGTGCCAGTTCCCGACTAGCGGGAGGTATGAACACCGGGGAGCTGTTTTTT
NA	TRBV7-2	TRBJ2-1	TRBD1	CASSFGTGRRRNNEQFF	TGTGCCAGCAGCTTTGGGACAGGGCGACGCCGCAACAATGAGCAGTTCTTC
few	TRBV6-5	TRBJ2-7	TRBD1	CASSYGQGVYEQYF	TGTGCCAGCAGTTACGGGCAGGGGGTCTACGAGCAGTACTTC
NA	TRBV4-2	TRBJ2-7	NA	CASSQMAGEVPYEQYF	TGTGCCAGCAGCCAAATGGCGGGCGAAGTACCCTACGAGCAGTACTTC
few	TRBV20-1	TRBJ2-5	NA	CSARDRRGLGGYPQETQYF	TGCAGTGCTAGAGATCGGCGGGGCCTCGGAGGTTACCCGCAAGAGACCCAGTACTTC
few	TRBV7-2	TRBJ1-2	NA	CASSLWVAGANYGYTF	TGTGCCAGCAGCTTATGGGTAGCGGGGGCGAACTATGGCTACACCTTC
NA	TRBV7-9	TRBJ2-5	NA	CASAGQSQETQYF	TGTGCCAGTGCTGGACAGAGCCAAGAGACCCAGTACTTC
many	TRBV12-3/TRBV12-4	TRBJ2-5	NA	CASSLVAAPDSPAPQYF	TGTGCCAGCAGTTTAGTGGCAGCCCCGGACTCCCCGGCCCCCCAGTACTTC
NA	TRBV19	TRBJ1-6	NA	CASSSVAGTRNSPLHF	TGTGCCAGTAGTTCGGTGGCCGGGACAAGAAATTCACCCCTCCACTTT
few	TRBV12-3/TRBV12-4	TRBJ1-3	NA	CASSSGFTSSGNTIYF	TGTGCCAGCAGTTCGGGATTTACGAGCTCTGGAAACACCATATATTTT
many	TRBV28	TRBJ2-2	NA	CASSFDGNTGELFF	TGTGCCAGCAGTTTTGACGGGAACACCGGGGAGCTGTTTTTT
few	TRBV27	TRBJ2-7	NA	CASSSGLSSGTYEQYF	TGTGCCAGCAGTTCCGGACTTTCCAGCGGTACCTACGAGCAGTACTTC